What follows are 18 T cell receptor beta chains derived from one specimen sequenced in a study of STAT3 mutations in large granular lymphocyte leukemia. For these TCRs, the target antigens are not known. General observations from the study: Every T-cell large granular lymphocyte leukemia patient had at least one immunodominant TCR beta clonotype.

Profiling relied on immunoSEQ multiplex PCR, and the TCRdb table lists in-frame clones only, not all of them. Among approximately 42,000 clones listed, about 81% were seen once. The source material was PBMCs. The origin of the receptors is a human donor with T large granular lymphocyte leukemia. Some clones in this sample may be carry-over from other donors' samples.

V gene TRBV27 combines with J gene TRBJ2-4; D gene unclear. Germline V CDR1 and CDR2: MNHEY, SMNVEV (reference sequence). The germline V and J ends were trimmed by 3 bases and 0 bases, with 9 bases remaining between them. The CDR3 length is 15 residues. The CDR3, as DNA: TGTGCCAGCAGTTTTGTCGGGCTAGCCAAAAACATTCAGTACTTC. Its protein product is CASSFVGLAKNIQYF.

There are a few counts of this clone. The chain is built from TRBV5-1 and TRBJ2-3; 8 positions agree with TRBD1. The junction had 8 bases not matched to a gene; V was cut back by 4 bases and J by 4 bases. The germline CDR1 and CDR2 sequences are SGHRS and YFSETQ. The CDR3 spans 15 residues. The CDR3: CASSGGQGAPDTQYF. The DNA of the CDR3 is TGCGCCAGCAGCGGGGGGCAGGGGGCCCCAGATACGCAGTATTTT.

This chain connects TRBV5-1 to TRBJ2-3; weak D call: TRBD1 (6 bases). V shed 5 bases and J shed 4 bases, with 20 bases lying between them. Germline CDR1 reads SGHRS; CDR2 reads YFSETQ. The CDR3 covers 16 residues. The CDR3 loop is CASRPGFWDTADTQYF. CDR3 in DNA: TGCGCCAGCAGGCCTGGCTTTTGGGACACGGCAGATACGCAGTATTTT.

The chain combines TRBV15 with TRBJ2-3, with D perhaps being TRBD1 or TRBD2 (6 bases each). Looked up from germline, CDR1 is LNHNV and CDR2 is YYDKDF (reference sequence). This CDR3 is built from 16 residues. Trimming cost V 0 bases and J 2 bases, with 12 bases left between them. The CDR3 sequence is CATSRDWRGFTDTQYF. The CDR3 coding sequence is TGTGCCACCAGCAGAGATTGGAGGGGGTTCACAGATACGCAGTATTTT.

V is TRBV7-2 and J is TRBJ1-6; no clear D. Germline lookup yields CDR1 SGHTA and CDR2 FQGNSA. There are 15 residues in the CDR3. Trimming took off 2 bases at V and 0 bases at J, with 5 bases between the two ends. The CDR3 DNA reads as TGTGCCAGCAGCTTAACGCCCTCCTATAATTCACCCCTCCACTTT. Translated: CASSLTPSYNSPLHF.

This clone appeared a few times. This chain uses TRBV11-2 with TRBJ1-1; D is ambiguous. The germline CDR1 and CDR2 sequences are SGHAT and FQNNGV. The ends were cut back, 5 bases at V and 3 bases at J, with 10 bases in the middle. CDR3 size: 13 residues. CDR3: CASSPPGDTEAFF. For the CDR3, the DNA is TGTGCCAGCAGCCCACCTGGGGACACTGAAGCTTTCTTT.

V and J are TRBV6-6 and TRBJ1-4; D might be TRBD1 (6 bases). The CDR3 covers 15 residues. The V and J ends lost 5 bases and 8 bases respectively, with 18 bases between them. Germline loops: CDR1 MNHNY, CDR2 SVGAGI (reference sequence). CDR3 sequence reads: CASSTGTTTAEKLFF. In nucleotides, the CDR3 is TGTGCCAGCAGTACGGGGACAACGACTGCGGAAAAACTGTTTTTT.

The V and J genes are TRBV11-2 and TRBJ2-6, with D unresolved. This CDR3 is 13 amino acids long. V was pared by 8 bases and J by 1 base, with 6 bases between. Germline V gene lookup returns CDR1 SGHAT and CDR2 FQNNGV. CDR3 residues: CASARSGANVLTF. In DNA, the CDR3 is TGTGCCAGCGCCCGTTCTGGGGCCAACGTCCTGACTTTC.

This clone has more than one count but fewer than ten. The chain carries TRBV6-5 and TRBJ1-6; possible D gene TRBD1, 5 bases. Trimming cost V 8 bases and J 10 bases, with 9 bases left between them. The germline V gene has CDR1 MNHEY and CDR2 SVGAGI. The CDR3 loop spans 11 amino acids. The CDR3 loop is CASGGPSPLHF. In nucleotides, the CDR3 is TGTGCCAGCGGGGGTCCGTCACCCCTCCACTTT.

The genes are TRBV28 and TRBJ1-2; the D is unclear. Germline V gene lookup returns CDR1 MDHEN and CDR2 SYDVKM. V was shortened by 3 bases and J by 8 bases, with 19 bases between the two germline ends. The CDR3 is made up of 15 amino acids. CDR3 amino acids: CASSLGLGNKWGYTF. As DNA, the CDR3 is TGTGCCAGCAGTTTGGGTTTAGGGAATAAGTGGGGCTACACCTTC.

This chain links TRBV5-1 with TRBJ2-2; the D is unclear. Germline-derived CDR1 and CDR2 are SGHRS and YFSETQ. There are 15 residues in the CDR3. V was clipped by 1 base and J by 0 bases, with 7 bases between them. The CDR3 here is CASSLFAANTGELFF. Here the CDR3 DNA reads TGCGCCAGCAGCTTGTTCGCAGCGAACACCGGGGAGCTGTTTTTT. The full variable domain, rest sourced from reference TRBV5-1 and TRBJ2-2, is KAGVTQTPRYLIKTRGQQVTLSCSPISGHRSVSWYQQTPGQGLQFLFEYFSETQRNKGNFPGRFSGRQFSNSRSEMNVSTLELGDSALYLCASSLFAANTGELFFGEGSRLTVL.

A single count supports this clone. This chain connects TRBV11-2 to TRBJ2-1; weak D call: TRBD2 (5 bases). Germline V gene lookup returns CDR1 SGHAT and CDR2 FQNNGV. The V and J ends lost 8 bases and 7 bases respectively, with 12 bases between them. The CDR3 length is 12 residues. The CDR3 region is CASATRGNEQFF. The CDR3 DNA reads as TGTGCCAGCGCAACTAGAGGGAATGAGCAGTTCTTC.

V gene TRBV7-9 combines with J gene TRBJ2-5; possible D gene TRBD2, 6 bases. The CDR3 has 13 amino acids. The V end lost 4 bases, the J end lost 5 bases, and 11 bases lay between the germline ends. CDR1 is SEHNR and CDR2 is FQNEAQ in the germline V gene (reference sequence). CDR3 region: CASSSRDPETQYF. The CDR3 DNA reads as TGTGCCAGCAGCTCGCGGGACCCCGAGACCCAGTACTTC.

In its sample, this clone was seen a few times. The J gene is TRBJ2-3, the V gene TRBV27; maybe TRBD2 (6 bases). Germline V gene lookup returns CDR1 MNHEY and CDR2 SMNVEV (reference sequence). V was pared by 10 bases and J by 13 bases, with 24 bases between. CDR3 length equals 13 residues. In nucleotides, the CDR3 is TGTGCCATCCTAGGGACTGCACAGAGATGGGAGTATTTT. Translating gives CAILGTAQRWEYF.

This clone has more than one count but fewer than ten. V and J are TRBV11-2 and TRBJ1-1, with unresolved D. The V end lost 2 bases, the J end lost 1 base, and 5 bases lay between the germline ends. Germline lookup yields CDR1 SGHAT and CDR2 FQNNGV. The CDR3 is 13 amino acids. The CDR3 sequence: CASSLKRNTEAFF. CDR3 DNA sequence: TGTGCCAGCAGCTTAAAACGGAACACTGAAGCTTTCTTT. Supplemented by reference TRBV11-2 and TRBJ1-1, the full variable domain reads EAGVAQSPRYKIIEKRQSVAFWCNPISGHATLYWYQQILGQGPKLLIQFQNNGVVDDSQLPKDRFSAERLKGVDSTLKIQPAKLEDSAVYLCASSLKRNTEAFFGQGTRLTVV.

The chain employs TRBV19 and TRBJ1-5; D is possibly TRBD1 (5 bases). V was cut by 5 bases and J by 11 bases, with 19 bases left in between. The CDR3 is 14 amino acids. Per the germline V gene, CDR1 is LNHDA and CDR2 is SQIVND (reference sequence). For the CDR3, the DNA is TGTGCCAGTAGTGCCCGGGAAATCCGAGGGGCCCAGCATTTT. As protein: CASSAREIRGAQHF. Looking up the rest from reference TRBV19 and TRBJ1-5 gives the full variable domain: DGGITQSPKYLFRKEGQNVTLSCEQNLNHDAMYWYRQDPGQGLRLIYYSQIVNDFQKGDIAEGYSVSREKKESFPLTVTSAQKNPTAFYLCASSAREIRGAQHFGDGTRLSIL.

The chain couples TRBV5-6 to TRBJ2-3; D assignment may be TRBD1 or TRBD2 (6 bases each). Deletions cut 2 bases from V and 6 bases from J, with 19 bases between. The CDR3 spans 16 residues. Germline assignment: CDR1 SGHDT and CDR2 YYEEEE. DNA for the CDR3: TGTGCCAGCAGCTTTGGGCCTACGGGGGCAGGGGATACGCAGTATTTT. This codes for CASSFGPTGAGDTQYF. Full variable domain (remainder filled in from reference TRBV5-6 and TRBJ2-3): DAGVTQSPTHLIKTRGQQVTLRCSPKSGHDTVSWYQQALGQGPQFIFQYYEEEERQRGNFPDRFSGHQFPNYSSELNVNALLLGDSALYLCASSFGPTGAGDTQYFGPGTRLTVL.

The chain carries TRBV30 and TRBJ1-5, with 12 bases that match TRBD1. CDR1 GTSNPN and CDR2 SVGIG come from the germline V gene (reference sequence). The CDR3 runs 14 residues. The junction had 5 bases not matched to a gene; V was cut back by 6 bases and J by 5 bases. DNA of the CDR3: TGTGCCTGTGGGGACAGGGGGCCTTATCAGCCCCAGCATTTT. Translated, it gives CACGDRGPYQPQHF.